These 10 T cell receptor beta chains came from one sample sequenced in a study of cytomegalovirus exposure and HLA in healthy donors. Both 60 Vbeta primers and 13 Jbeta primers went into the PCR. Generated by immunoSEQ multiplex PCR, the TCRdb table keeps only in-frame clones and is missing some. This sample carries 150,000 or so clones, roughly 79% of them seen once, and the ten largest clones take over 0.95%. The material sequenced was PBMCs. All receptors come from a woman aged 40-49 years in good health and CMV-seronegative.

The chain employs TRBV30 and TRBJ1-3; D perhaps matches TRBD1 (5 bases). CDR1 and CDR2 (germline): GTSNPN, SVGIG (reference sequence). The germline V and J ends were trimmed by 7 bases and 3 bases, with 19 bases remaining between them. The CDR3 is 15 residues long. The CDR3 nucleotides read TGTGCCTATAATCCAGGGAAAAGGGTTGGAAACACCATATATTTT. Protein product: CAYNPGKRVGNTIYF.

The CDR3 region is CASSQTSGSYEQYF. The CDR3 DNA reads as TGTGCCAGCAGCCAGACTAGCGGGTCATACGAGCAGTACTTC. J is TRBJ2-7 and V is TRBV9; TRBD2 matches at 10 bases. The CDR3 is 14 amino acids. The V segment lost 4 bases and the J segment 4 bases; nucleotides outside the gene matches: 5. The germline V gene has CDR1 SGDLS and CDR2 YYNGEE.

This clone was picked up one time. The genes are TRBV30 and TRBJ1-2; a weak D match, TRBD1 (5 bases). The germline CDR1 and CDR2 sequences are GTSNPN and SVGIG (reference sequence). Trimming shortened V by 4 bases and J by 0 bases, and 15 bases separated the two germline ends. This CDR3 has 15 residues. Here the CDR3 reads CAWITVEQANYGYTF. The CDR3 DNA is TGTGCCTGGATAACTGTAGAACAGGCTAACTATGGCTACACCTTC.

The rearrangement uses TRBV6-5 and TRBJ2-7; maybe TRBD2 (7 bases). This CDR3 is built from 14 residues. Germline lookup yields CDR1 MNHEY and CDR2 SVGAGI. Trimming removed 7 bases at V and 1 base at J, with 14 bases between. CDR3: CASTVGGPSYEQYF. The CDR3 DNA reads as TGTGCCAGCACGGTCGGGGGGCCATCCTACGAGCAGTACTTC.

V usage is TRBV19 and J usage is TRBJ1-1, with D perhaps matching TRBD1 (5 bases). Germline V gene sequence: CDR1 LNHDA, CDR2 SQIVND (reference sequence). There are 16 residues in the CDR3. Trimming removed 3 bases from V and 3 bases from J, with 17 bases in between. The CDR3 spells CASSIFQGREDTEAFF. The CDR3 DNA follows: TGTGCCAGTAGTATCTTTCAGGGAAGAGAGGACACTGAAGCTTTCTTT.

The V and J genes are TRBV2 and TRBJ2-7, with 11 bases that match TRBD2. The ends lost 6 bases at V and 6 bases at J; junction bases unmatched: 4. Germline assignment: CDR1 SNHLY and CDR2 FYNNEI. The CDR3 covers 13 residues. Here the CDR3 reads CASRLAGVGEQYF. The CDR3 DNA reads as TGTGCCAGCAGACTAGCGGGAGTGGGCGAGCAGTACTTC.

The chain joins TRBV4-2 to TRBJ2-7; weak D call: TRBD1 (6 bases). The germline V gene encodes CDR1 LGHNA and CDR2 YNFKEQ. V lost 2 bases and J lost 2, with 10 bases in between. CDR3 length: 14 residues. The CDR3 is CASSQIQGAYEQYF. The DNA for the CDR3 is TGTGCCAGCAGCCAAATACAGGGAGCCTACGAGCAGTACTTC.

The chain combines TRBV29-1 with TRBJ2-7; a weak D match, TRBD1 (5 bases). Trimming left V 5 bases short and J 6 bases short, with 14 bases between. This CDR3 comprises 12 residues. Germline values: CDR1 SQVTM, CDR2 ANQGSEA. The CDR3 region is CSVSLDTSEQYF. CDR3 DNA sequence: TGCAGCGTTTCCTTGGACACCTCCGAGCAGTACTTC.

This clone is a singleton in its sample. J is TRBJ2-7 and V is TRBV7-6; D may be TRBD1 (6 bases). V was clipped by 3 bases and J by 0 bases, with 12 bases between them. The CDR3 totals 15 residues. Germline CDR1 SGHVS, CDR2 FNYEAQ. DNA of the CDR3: TGTGCCAGCAGCTTGGGACATACGAGCTCCTACGAGCAGTACTTC. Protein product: CASSLGHTSSYEQYF.

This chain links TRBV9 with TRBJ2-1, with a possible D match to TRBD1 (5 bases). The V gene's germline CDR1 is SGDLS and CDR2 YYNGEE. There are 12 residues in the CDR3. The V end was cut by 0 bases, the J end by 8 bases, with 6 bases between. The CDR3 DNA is TGTGCCAGCAGCGTAGGGGGCTATGAGCAGTTCTTC. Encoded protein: CASSVGGYEQFF.